Following are 23 T cell receptor beta chains from one sample sequenced in a study of T-cell reconstitution after alpha-beta-depleted transplantation in children. TCRbeta library construction was performed incorporating unique molecular identifiers. Each CDR3 protein gets one entry after TCRdb re-called the PCR reads with MiXCR. The sample has some 840,000 distinct CDR3 sequences; 16% are singletons. The sequenced sample was PBMCs, mostly from graft donor cells, obtained 360 days after TCRalphabeta/CD19-depleted stem cell transplant. Every receptor here comes from a male patient aged 10 to 17 who had a stem cell transplant for acute lymphoblastic leukemia, so the T cells may come from the graft donor.

The chain has TRBV10-2 and TRBJ1-1, with D hard to call. With 2 bases removed from V and 1 base from J, the gap between germline ends came to 11 bases. This CDR3 comprises 15 residues. Germline loops: CDR1 WSHSY, CDR2 SAAADI. The CDR3, as DNA: TGCGCCAGCAGTGAGCGTCGGCGGGGGAACACTGAAGCTTTCTTT. This encodes CASSERRRGNTEAFF.

This clonotype showed up just a few times. The genes are TRBV4-1 and TRBJ2-1, with 7 bases fitting TRBD2. Trimming cost V 2 bases and J 0 bases; bases outside gene matches: 4. The germline V gene encodes CDR1 MGHRA and CDR2 YSYEKL. This CDR3 is 16 amino acids long. CDR3 DNA: TGCGCCAGCAGCCAACCTAAGCGGGGCTCCTACAATGAGCAGTTCTTC. Amino acid sequence: CASSQPKRGSYNEQFF.

Ten or more counts support this clonotype. CDR3 bases: TGTGCCAGCAGCCCGGTCCCGGGACCCTACGAGCAGTACTTC. Translation gives CASSPVPGPYEQYF. J is TRBJ2-7 and V is TRBV6-5; D possibly matches TRBD1 or TRBD2 (5 bases each). V lost 6 bases, J lost 2 bases, and 14 bases lay in between. Germline CDR1 MNHEY, CDR2 SVGAGI. The CDR3 has 14 amino acids.

A few counts support this clonotype. The rearrangement links TRBV2 to TRBJ2-7; tentatively, D is TRBD2 (7 bases). Looked up from germline, CDR1 is SNHLY and CDR2 is FYNNEI. Trimming took 7 bases from V and 2 from J, leaving 18 bases between them. This CDR3 spans 15 amino acids. CDR3 sequence (DNA): TGTGCCAGCATTGAGGGGGGGACACTGCCCTACGAGCAGTACTTC. Protein: CASIEGGTLPYEQYF.

This clonotype has a handful of counts. The V call is TRBV12-3 or TRBV12-4, the J call TRBJ2-1; D possibly corresponds to TRBD1 (6 bases). The CDR3 length is 12 residues. With 6 bases removed from V and 9 bases from J, the gap between germline ends came to 12 bases. The DNA of the CDR3 is TGTGCCAGCAGCTCCAGGGGTCCTGAGCAGTTCTTC. Translated: CASSSRGPEQFF.

Only a few counts were recorded for this clonotype. The rearrangement links TRBV24-1 to TRBJ2-7; D unclear. CDR1 is KGHDR, CDR2 SFDVKD, per germline. Trimming stripped 4 bases from V and 4 bases from J, with 7 bases between. The CDR3 totals 12 residues. The CDR3 sequence: CATSESDYEQYF. The CDR3, as DNA: TGTGCCACCAGTGAATCGGATTACGAGCAGTACTTC.

Only a few counts were recorded for this clonotype. The gene calls are TRBV20-1 and TRBJ2-1; D not resolved. Germline V CDR1 and CDR2: DFQATT, SNEGSKA (reference sequence). This CDR3 is built from 12 residues. The V gene lost 0 bases and the J gene lost 8 bases, with 8 bases spanning the gap. The CDR3 reads CSARDLGHEQFF. CDR3 sequence (DNA): TGCAGTGCTAGAGATCTGGGTCATGAGCAGTTCTTC.

The rearrangement joins TRBV28 to TRBJ1-6; a weak D match, TRBD1 (6 bases). The CDR3 contains 16 residues. Between the trimmed V and J ends, which lost 6 bases and 0 bases, there was a span of 12 bases. Germline V gene sequence: CDR1 MDHEN, CDR2 SYDVKM. The CDR3 protein is CASRPGASSYNSPLHF. CDR3 in DNA: TGTGCCAGCAGGCCAGGGGCCAGCTCCTATAATTCACCCCTCCACTTT.

This chain joins TRBV11-2 and TRBJ1-5; 7 nucleotides match TRBD1. Germline loops: CDR1 SGHAT, CDR2 FQNNGV. CDR3 length equals 16 residues. With V trimmed by 2 bases and J by 4 bases, 8 bases remained unmatched. In DNA form, the CDR3 reads TGTGCCAGCAGCTTAAATGTCAGGGGGAGGAATCAGCCCCAGCATTTT. It yields the protein CASSLNVRGRNQPQHF. The full variable domain, completed using reference TRBV11-2 and TRBJ1-5, is EAGVAQSPRYKIIEKRQSVAFWCNPISGHATLYWYQQILGQGPKLLIQFQNNGVVDDSQLPKDRFSAERLKGVDSTLKIQPAKLEDSAVYLCASSLNVRGRNQPQHFGDGTRLSIL.

CDR3 sequence (DNA): TGCGCCAGCAGCACCCCTTCAGCGGGTCCCTACAATGAGCAGTTCTTC. It encodes CASSTPSAGPYNEQFF. This chain links TRBV5-1 with TRBJ2-1; a possible D gene is TRBD2 (6 bases). The germline V gene encodes CDR1 SGHRS and CDR2 YFSETQ. This CDR3 has 16 amino acids. Trimming stripped 4 bases from V and 2 bases from J, with 16 bases between.

This clonotype was picked up a small number of times. The gene calls are TRBV28 and TRBJ2-2, with TRBD1 matching 11 bases. Germline CDR1 reads MDHEN; CDR2 reads SYDVKM. Germline trimming cut 8 bases from V and 3 bases from J; bases unmatched to any gene: 2. The CDR3 sequence is 14 residues long. As DNA, the CDR3 is TGTGCCAGCGGACAGGGGGCTGACACCGGGGAGCTGTTTTTT. Amino acid sequence: CASGQGADTGELFF. The whole variable domain, remainder taken from reference TRBV28 and TRBJ2-2, is DVKVTQSSRYLVKRTGEKVFLECVQDMDHENMFWYRQDPGLGLRLIYFSYDVKMKEKGDIPEGYSVSREKKERFSLILESASTNQTSMYLCASGQGADTGELFFGEGSRLTVL.

This clonotype was recorded a few times. CDR3: CATWTGGYTF. The CDR3, as DNA: TGTGCCACTTGGACAGGGGGCTACACCTTC. The chain carries TRBV6-5 and TRBJ1-2, with TRBD1 matching 8 bases. Per the germline V gene, CDR1 is MNHEY and CDR2 is SVGAGI. The CDR3 covers 10 residues. Trimming at V came to 10 bases and at J to 8 bases, leaving 3 bases not matched to a gene.

This chain joins TRBV7-9 and TRBJ2-3; 8 positions agree with TRBD1. CDR1 and CDR2 (germline): SEHNR, FQNEAQ (reference sequence). Losses at the gene ends were 2 bases for V and 3 bases for J; bases not matched to a gene: 4. This CDR3 is 15 amino acids long. CDR3 protein: CASSLHTGGTDTQYF. The CDR3 nucleotides read TGTGCCAGCAGCTTACACACAGGGGGGACAGATACGCAGTATTTT.

Many counts were recorded for this clonotype. V and J are TRBV7-3 and TRBJ2-1, with D hard to call. Germline-derived CDR1 and CDR2 are SGHTA and FQGTGA. CDR3 length: 15 amino acids. Trimming removed 0 bases at V and 8 bases at J, with 14 bases between. The CDR3 DNA reads TGTGCCAGCAGCTTAACTAGAGTGAGCTCCGATGAGCAGTTCTTC. This sequence encodes CASSLTRVSSDEQFF.

This clonotype has more than one count but fewer than ten. The chain uses TRBV11-1 and TRBJ2-1; 9 nucleotides align to TRBD2. The J segment lost 9 bases and the V segment lost 5 bases, leaving 20 bases of the junction unmatched. Looked up from germline, CDR1 is SGHAT and CDR2 is FQDESV (reference sequence). This CDR3 region has 18 residues. The CDR3 is CASSAPTGLAGAVTEQFF. The DNA of the CDR3 is TGTGCCAGCAGCGCTCCAACGGGCTTAGCGGGAGCGGTCACTGAGCAGTTCTTC. Looking up the rest from reference TRBV11-1 and TRBJ2-1 gives the full variable domain: EAEVAQSPRYKITEKSQAVAFWCDPISGHATLYWYRQILGQGPELLVQFQDESVVDDSQLPKDRFSAERLKGVDSTLKIQPAELGDSAMYLCASSAPTGLAGAVTEQFFGPGTRLTVL.

This chain joins TRBV29-1 and TRBJ1-1, with no clear D. The CDR3 sequence is 13 residues long. Germline V gene sequence: CDR1 SQVTM, CDR2 ANQGSEA. The V end was cut by 7 bases, the J end by 4 bases, with 16 bases between. CDR3 sequence (DNA): TGCAGCGCCGGTATAGGGTGGGGCACTGAAGCTTTCTTT. Translated, it gives CSAGIGWGTEAFF.

J is TRBJ2-3 and V is TRBV18; 10 bases line up with TRBD2. The CDR3 runs to 19 residues. J gave up 2 bases and V 2 bases, and 13 bases lay outside the gene matches. CDR1 and CDR2 (germline): KGHSH, LQKENI. CDR3 protein: CASSPDVSSGRSLTDTQYF. CDR3 DNA: TGTGCCAGCTCACCAGATGTGTCTAGCGGGAGATCCCTCACAGATACGCAGTATTTT.

The chain carries TRBV6-1 and TRBJ2-2; 9 bases are shared with TRBD2. This CDR3 is 17 amino acids long. The germline gives CDR1 MNHNS, CDR2 SASEGT. V lost 5 bases to trimming and J lost 0 bases; unmatched junction nucleotides: 7. Written as DNA, the CDR3 is TGTGCCAGCAGTACCCCGCGACTAGCGGCGAACACCGGGGAGCTGTTTTTT. Encoded protein: CASSTPRLAANTGELFF.

The gene calls are TRBV5-1 and TRBJ2-1, with D perhaps being TRBD1 or TRBD2 (6 bases each). Trimming removed 4 bases from V and 1 base from J, with 12 bases in between. Germline lookup yields CDR1 SGHRS and CDR2 YFSETQ. CDR3 length: 15 amino acids. DNA of the CDR3: TGCGCCAGCAGCAGCGTAGGGGGGTCCTACAATGAGCAGTTCTTC. This gives the protein CASSSVGGSYNEQFF.

The table lists this clonotype with many counts. The CDR3 coding sequence is TGCGCCAGCAGCTTGGCAGGGAGGGAAAAACTGTTTTTT. Translated: CASSLAGREKLFF. This rearrangement joins TRBV5-1 to TRBJ1-4, with D perhaps matching TRBD1 (5 bases). The V gene lost 0 bases and the J gene lost 8 bases, with 8 bases spanning the gap. Germline V gene sequence: CDR1 SGHRS, CDR2 YFSETQ. The CDR3 runs 13 residues.

This clonotype appeared a few times. This chain connects TRBV14 to TRBJ2-3; D may be TRBD1 (6 bases). The CDR3 loop spans 17 amino acids. Trimming removed 2 bases at V and 4 bases at J, with 19 bases between. Germline values: CDR1 SGHDN, CDR2 FVKESK. The CDR3: CASSQPGGRGRADTQYF. The DNA of the CDR3 is TGTGCCAGCAGCCAACCAGGTGGCAGGGGTCGCGCAGATACGCAGTATTTT.

This clonotype appeared a few times. The rearrangement joins TRBV4-1 to TRBJ2-7; 11 bases are a match to TRBD1. This CDR3 comprises 15 residues. Germline V lookup: CDR1 MGHRA, CDR2 YSYEKL. Trimming removed 4 bases from V and 3 bases from J; junction bases left unmatched: 5. The CDR3 DNA reads TGCGCCAGCAGCCCCGGGACAGGGGGTATCTACGAGCAGTACTTC. It specifies CASSPGTGGIYEQYF.

The chain employs TRBV11-2 and TRBJ2-5, with TRBD2 matching over 12 bases. Germline values: CDR1 SGHAT, CDR2 FQNNGV. J was trimmed by 5 bases and V by 5 bases; bases with no gene match: 9. This CDR3 region has 16 residues. The DNA for the CDR3 is TGTGCCAGCAGCCCGGGGCTAGCGGGAGGGCCGGAGACCCAGTACTTC. Translated: CASSPGLAGGPETQYF.